This T cell receptor beta chain was documented in a study of T cell repertoires in cytomegalovirus infection. On the study more broadly: From public TCR beta signatures came an indication of both CMV infection and matching HLA type. General study results and limits: HLA-C-restricted, CMV-specific TCR beta clonotypes were dominant ex vivo. Frequencies of public TCR beta families were cumulated, and this identified carriers of CMV plus the relevant HLA.

About this clonotype itself: Its specificity is unknown.

V gave up 5 bases and J gave up 4 bases; unmatched junction bases: 5. This CDR3 has 16 residues. TCRdb fed the reads into MiXCR, producing one record per CDR3 protein. This sample has 510,000 or so distinct CDR3 sequences, with approximately 25% found just once. J is TRBJ2-3 and V is TRBV12-3 or TRBV12-4, with TRBD2 matching 14 bases. The sequence was obtained from a human donor in good health (CMV status not recorded). Some clones in this sample may be carry-over from other donors' samples. Input material: PBMCs. CDR3 amino acids: CASSVGLAGEADTQYF. Written as DNA, the CDR3 is TGTGCCAGCAGTGTGGGACTAGCGGGAGAGGCAGATACGCAGTATTTT.